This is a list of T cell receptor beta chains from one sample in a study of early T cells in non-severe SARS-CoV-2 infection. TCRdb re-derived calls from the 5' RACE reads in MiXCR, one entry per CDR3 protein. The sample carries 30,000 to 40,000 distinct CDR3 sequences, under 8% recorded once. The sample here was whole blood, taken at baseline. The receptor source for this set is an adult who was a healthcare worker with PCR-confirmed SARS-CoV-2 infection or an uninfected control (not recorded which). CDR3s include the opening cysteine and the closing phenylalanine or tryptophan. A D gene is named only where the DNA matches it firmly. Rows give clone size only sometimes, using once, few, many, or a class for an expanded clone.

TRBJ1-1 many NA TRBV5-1 CASSLALGGSTEAFF TGCGCCAGCAGCTTGGCATTGGGGGGTAGCACTGAAGCTTTCTTT
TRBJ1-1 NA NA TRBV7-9 CASRRIMNTEAFF TGTGCCAGCAGAAGGATAATGAACACTGAAGCTTTCTTT
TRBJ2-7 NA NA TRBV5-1 CASSDLGSNEQYF TGCGCCAGCAGCGATCTGGGGAGCAACGAGCAGTACTTC
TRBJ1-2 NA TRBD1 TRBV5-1 CASSGGTAYFGYTF TGCGCCAGCAGCGGAGGGACAGCGTACTTTGGCTACACCTTC
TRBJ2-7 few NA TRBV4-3 CASSQDVRTSSYEQYF TGCGCCAGCAGCCAAGACGTACGCACCTCGTCCTACGAGCAGTACTTC
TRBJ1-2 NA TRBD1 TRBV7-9 CASSQTGLVGYTF TGTGCCAGCAGCCAGACAGGGTTAGTTGGCTACACCTTC
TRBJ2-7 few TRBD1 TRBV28 CASGETGGASYEQYF TGTGCCAGCGGGGAAACAGGGGGCGCATCCTACGAGCAGTACTTC
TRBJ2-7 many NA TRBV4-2 CASSPTTGAYEQYF TGTGCCAGCAGCCCCACGACGGGCGCCTACGAGCAGTACTTC
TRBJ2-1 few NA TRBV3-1 CASSQDPGLINEQFF TGTGCCAGCAGCCAAGATCCAGGACTAATCAATGAGCAGTTCTTC
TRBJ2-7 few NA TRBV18 CASSPQDYEQYF TGTGCCAGCTCACCTCAAGACTACGAGCAGTACTTC
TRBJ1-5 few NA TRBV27 CASSLWRGQPQHF TGTGCCAGTAGTTTATGGCGGGGCCAGCCCCAGCATTTT
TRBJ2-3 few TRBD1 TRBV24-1 CATSDTGTGSTDTQYF TGTGCCACCAGTGATACCGGGACAGGGAGCACAGATACGCAGTATTTT
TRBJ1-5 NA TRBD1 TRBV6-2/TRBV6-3 CASRDREYQPQHF TGTGCCAGCAGGGACAGGGAATATCAGCCCCAGCATTTT
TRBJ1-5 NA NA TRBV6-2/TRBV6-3 CASSQRVFQPQHF TGTGCCAGCAGTCAAAGAGTTTTCCAGCCCCAGCATTTT
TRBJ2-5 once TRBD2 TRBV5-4 CASSLPGLGTKKTQYF TGTGCCAGCAGCTTGCCGGGACTAGGGACCAAGAAGACCCAGTACTTC
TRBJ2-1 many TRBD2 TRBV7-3 CASSAGLAESNEQFF TGTGCCAGCAGCGCGGGACTAGCGGAGAGCAATGAGCAGTTCTTC
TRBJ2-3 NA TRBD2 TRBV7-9 CASSERLAGGADTQYF TGTGCCAGCAGCGAAAGACTAGCGGGAGGAGCAGATACGCAGTATTTT
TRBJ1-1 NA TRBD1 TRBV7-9 CASLRDRVYGTEAFF TGTGCCAGCTTGAGGGACAGGGTTTACGGCACTGAAGCTTTCTTT
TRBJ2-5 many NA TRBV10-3 CATSGGGFEETQYF TGTGCCACCTCCGGAGGCGGGTTTGAGGAGACCCAGTACTTC
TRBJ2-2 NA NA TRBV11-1 CASSIASANTGELFF TGTGCCAGCAGCATCGCTAGCGCTAACACCGGGGAGCTGTTTTTT
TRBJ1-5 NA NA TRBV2 CASRRGPAQPQHF TGTGCCAGCAGGAGAGGGCCCGCTCAGCCCCAGCATTTT
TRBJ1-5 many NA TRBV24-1 CATSDGTRNQPQHF TGTGCCACCAGTGATGGGACACGCAATCAGCCCCAGCATTTT